This T cell receptor (beta chain) was identified during a study of shared clonotypes between healthy human individuals. Sequencing was performed with immunoSEQ multiplex PCR; in TCRdb, only in-frame clones are kept and a portion is missing. The table lists millions of clones, 90% to 95% of them singletons, with 0.13% in the top ten. The CDR3 is made up of 14 amino acids. Germline values: CDR1 SGHTA, CDR2 FQGTGA. The V and J ends lost 5 bases and 1 base, in that order; junction bases with no gene match: 4. Specimen: naive CD4+ T cells sorted from blood. Subset: CD45RA+ positively selected. The clonotype was recovered from a man aged 18 to 29 in good health. V is TRBV7-3 and J is TRBJ2-7; TRBD1 matches at 8 bases. The CDR3 here is CASSPDRGSYEQYF. The CDR3 nucleotides read TGTGCCAGCAGCCCTGACAGGGGTTCCTACGAGCAGTACTTC.